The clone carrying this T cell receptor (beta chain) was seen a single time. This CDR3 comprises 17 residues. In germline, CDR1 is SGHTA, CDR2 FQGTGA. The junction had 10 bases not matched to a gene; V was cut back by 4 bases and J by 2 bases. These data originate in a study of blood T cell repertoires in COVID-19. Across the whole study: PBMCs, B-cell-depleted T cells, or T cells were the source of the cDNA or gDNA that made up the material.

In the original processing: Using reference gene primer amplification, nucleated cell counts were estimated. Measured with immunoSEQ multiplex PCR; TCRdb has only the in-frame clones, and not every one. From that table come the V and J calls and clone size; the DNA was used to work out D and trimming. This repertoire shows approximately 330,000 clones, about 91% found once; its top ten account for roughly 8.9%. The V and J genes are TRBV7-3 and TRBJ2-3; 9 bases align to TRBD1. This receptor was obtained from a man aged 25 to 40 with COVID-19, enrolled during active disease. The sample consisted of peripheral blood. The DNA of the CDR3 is TGTGCCAGCAGCTCCCTTGACAGGGGGAGGACCACAGATACGCAGTATTTT. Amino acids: CASSSLDRGRTTDTQYF. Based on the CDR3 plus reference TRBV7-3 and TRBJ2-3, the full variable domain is GAGVSQTPSNKVTEKGKYVELRCDPISGHTALYWYRQSLGQGPEFLIYFQGTGAADDSGLPNDRFFAVRPEGSVSTLKIQRTERGDSAVYLCASSSLDRGRTTDTQYFGPGTRLTVL.